Listed below are T cell receptor beta chains from one sample, sequenced in a study of cytomegalovirus exposure and HLA in healthy donors. Profiling relied on immunoSEQ multiplex PCR, and the TCRdb table lists in-frame clones only, not all of them. The table lists more than 90,000 clones, over 65% of them singletons. Sequenced material: PBMCs. The receptors come from a woman aged 50 to 65 in good health and CMV-seropositive. Both conserved end residues are part of each CDR3. Each record gives: J gene, V gene, CDR3 protein.

J: TRBJ2-5
V: TRBV7-2
CDR3: CASSPERAETQYF

J: TRBJ1-2
V: TRBV6-5
CDR3: CASSYSRTGLNGYTF

J: TRBJ1-3
V: TRBV7-2
CDR3: CASSSGGNSGNTIYF

J: TRBJ1-2
V: TRBV27
CDR3: CASSLARTNYGYTF

J: TRBJ1-1
V: TRBV6-5
CDR3: CASSSMNTEAFF

J: TRBJ2-4
V: TRBV18
CDR3: CASSPLGRWRDGAKNIQYF

J: TRBJ2-1
V: TRBV4-2
CDR3: CASSQEKAGYNEQLF

J: TRBJ2-7
V: TRBV7-2
CDR3: CASRGLAGFEQYF

J: TRBJ2-7
V: TRBV5-6
CDR3: CASSATYRGLTYEQYF

J: TRBJ2-1
V: TRBV30
CDR3: CVWSGLADNEQFF

J: TRBJ2-1
V: TRBV5-1
CDR3: CASSFPRQGATSYNEQFF

J: TRBJ2-5
V: TRBV6-1
CDR3: CASSEWQGTGSETQYF

J: TRBJ2-5
V: TRBV5-1
CDR3: CASSFLEETQYF

J: TRBJ1-1
V: TRBV4-1
CDR3: CASSTPGQLDTEAFF

J: TRBJ2-1
V: TRBV7-9
CDR3: CASSAGTGQSYNEQFF

J: TRBJ1-1
V: TRBV28
CDR3: CASSLNREGLVNTEAFF

J: TRBJ1-2
V: TRBV7-9
CDR3: CASSLEAVVMRGYTF

J: TRBJ2-1
V: TRBV23-1
CDR3: CASSPLPAGQEYNEQFF

J: TRBJ1-4
V: TRBV5-1
CDR3: CASSWGPDGEEKLFF

J: TRBJ1-1
V: TRBV30
CDR3: CAWAHPTGGFTEAFF

J: TRBJ1-5
V: TRBV2
CDR3: CASSIDRVNQPQHF

J: TRBJ2-5
V: TRBV29-1
CDR3: CSVEPEREETQYF

J: TRBJ2-2
V: TRBV27
CDR3: CASSSRAGGQGVGNTGELFF